This T cell receptor (beta chain) came from a study of T cell repertoires in cytomegalovirus infection. TCRdb fed the reads into MiXCR, producing one record per CDR3 protein. The sample contains about 490,000 distinct CDR3 sequences, approximately 11% of which appear only once. This clonotype came up many times. CDR1 and CDR2 from the germline V gene are SEHNR and FQNEAQ (reference sequence). Losses at the gene ends were 5 bases for V and 7 bases for J; bases not matched to a gene: 4. There are 13 residues in the CDR3. The J gene is TRBJ2-7, the V gene TRBV7-9; 11 bases are shared with TRBD2. The specimen sequenced was PBMCs. The receptor comes from a human donor in good health (CMV status not recorded). Some clones in this sample may be carry-over from other donors' samples. Written as DNA, the CDR3 is TGTGCCAGCAGCCCTCCTAGCGGGAGGGAGCAGTACTTC. This codes for CASSPPSGREQYF.